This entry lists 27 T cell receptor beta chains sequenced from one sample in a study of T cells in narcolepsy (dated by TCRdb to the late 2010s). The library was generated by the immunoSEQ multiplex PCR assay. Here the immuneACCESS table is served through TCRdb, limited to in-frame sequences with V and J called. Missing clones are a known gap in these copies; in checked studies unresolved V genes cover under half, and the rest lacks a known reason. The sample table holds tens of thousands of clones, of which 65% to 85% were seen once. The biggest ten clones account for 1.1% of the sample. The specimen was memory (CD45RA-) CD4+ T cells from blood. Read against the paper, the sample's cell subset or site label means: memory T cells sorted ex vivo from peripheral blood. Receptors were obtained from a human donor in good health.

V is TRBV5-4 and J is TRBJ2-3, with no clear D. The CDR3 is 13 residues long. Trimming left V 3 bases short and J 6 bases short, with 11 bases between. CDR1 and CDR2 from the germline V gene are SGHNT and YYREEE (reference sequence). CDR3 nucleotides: TGTGCCAGCAGCTCCTGGAAAGGGGATACGCAGTATTTT. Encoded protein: CASSSWKGDTQYF.

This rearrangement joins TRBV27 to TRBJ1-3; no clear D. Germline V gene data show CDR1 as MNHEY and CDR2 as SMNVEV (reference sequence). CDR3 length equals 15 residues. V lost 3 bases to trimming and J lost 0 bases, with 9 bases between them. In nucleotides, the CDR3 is TGTGCCAGCAGTTTTAGTCCGGACTCTGGAAACACCATATATTTT. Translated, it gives CASSFSPDSGNTIYF.

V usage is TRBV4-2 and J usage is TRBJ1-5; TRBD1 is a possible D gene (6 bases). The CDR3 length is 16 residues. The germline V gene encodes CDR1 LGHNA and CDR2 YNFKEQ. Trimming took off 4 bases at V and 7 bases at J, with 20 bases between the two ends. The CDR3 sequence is CASSPSRLRGPQPQHF. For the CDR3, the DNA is TGTGCCAGCAGCCCCTCAAGGTTGCGGGGGCCCCAGCCCCAGCATTTT.

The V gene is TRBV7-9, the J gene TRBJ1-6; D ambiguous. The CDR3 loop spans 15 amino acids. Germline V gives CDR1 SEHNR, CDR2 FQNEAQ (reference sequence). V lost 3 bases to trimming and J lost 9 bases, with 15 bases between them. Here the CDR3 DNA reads TGTGCCAGCAGCTTCGATGGGATAGTTGCTTCACCCCTCCACTTT. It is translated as CASSFDGIVASPLHF.

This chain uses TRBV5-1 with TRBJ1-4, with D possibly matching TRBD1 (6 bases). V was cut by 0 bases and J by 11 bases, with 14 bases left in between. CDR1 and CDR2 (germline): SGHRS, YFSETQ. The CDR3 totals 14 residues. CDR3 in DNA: TGCGCCAGCAGCTTGGGGGGACAATCAGGGAAACTGTTTTTT. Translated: CASSLGGQSGKLFF.

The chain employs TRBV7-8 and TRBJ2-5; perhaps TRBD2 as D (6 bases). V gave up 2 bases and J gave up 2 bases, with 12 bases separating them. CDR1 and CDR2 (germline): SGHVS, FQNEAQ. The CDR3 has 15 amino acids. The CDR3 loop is CASSLSYAGQETQYF. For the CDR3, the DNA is TGTGCCAGCAGCTTAAGCTATGCGGGGCAAGAGACCCAGTACTTC.

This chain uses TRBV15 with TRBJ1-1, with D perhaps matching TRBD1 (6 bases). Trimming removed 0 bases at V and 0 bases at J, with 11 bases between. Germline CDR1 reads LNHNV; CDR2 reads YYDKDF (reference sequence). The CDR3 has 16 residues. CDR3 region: CATSRDTGTLNTEAFF. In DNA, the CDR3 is TGTGCCACCAGCAGAGATACCGGGACATTGAACACTGAAGCTTTCTTT.

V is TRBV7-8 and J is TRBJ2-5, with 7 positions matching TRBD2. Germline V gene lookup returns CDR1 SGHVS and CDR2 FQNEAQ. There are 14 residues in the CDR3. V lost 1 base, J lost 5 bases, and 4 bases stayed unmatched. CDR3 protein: CASSLGGTIETQYF. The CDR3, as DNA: TGTGCCAGCAGCTTAGGTGGGACTATCGAGACCCAGTACTTC. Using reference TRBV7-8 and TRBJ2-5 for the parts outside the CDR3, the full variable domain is GAGVSQSPRYKVAKRGQDVALRCDPISGHVSLFWYQQALGQGPEFLTYFQNEAQLDKSGLPSDRFFAERPEGSVSTLKIQRTQQEDSAVYLCASSLGGTIETQYFGPGTRLLVL.

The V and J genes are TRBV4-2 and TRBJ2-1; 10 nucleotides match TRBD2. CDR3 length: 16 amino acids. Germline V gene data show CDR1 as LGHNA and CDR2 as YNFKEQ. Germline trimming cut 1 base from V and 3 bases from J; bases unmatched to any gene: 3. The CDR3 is CASSQGLAGDYNEQFF. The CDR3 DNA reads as TGTGCCAGCAGCCAAGGGCTAGCGGGGGACTACAATGAGCAGTTCTTC.

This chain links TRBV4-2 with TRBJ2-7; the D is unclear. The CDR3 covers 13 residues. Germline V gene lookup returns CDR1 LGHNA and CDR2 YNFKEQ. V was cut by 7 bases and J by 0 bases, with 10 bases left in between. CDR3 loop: CASTDRSSYEQYF. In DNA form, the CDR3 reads TGTGCCAGCACGGACCGAAGCTCCTACGAGCAGTACTTC.

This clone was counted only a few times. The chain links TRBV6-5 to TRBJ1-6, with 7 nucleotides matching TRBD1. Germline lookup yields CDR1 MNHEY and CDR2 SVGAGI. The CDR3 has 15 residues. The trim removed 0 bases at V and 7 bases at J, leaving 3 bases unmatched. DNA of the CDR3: TGTGCCAGCAGTTACTCGAGGGACAGCAATTCACCCCTCCACTTT. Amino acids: CASSYSRDSNSPLHF.

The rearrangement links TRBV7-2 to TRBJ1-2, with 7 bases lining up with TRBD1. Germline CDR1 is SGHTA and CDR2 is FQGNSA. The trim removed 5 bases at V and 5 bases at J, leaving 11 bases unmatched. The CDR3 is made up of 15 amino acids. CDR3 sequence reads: CASSPVNRGEYGYTF. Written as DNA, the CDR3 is TGTGCCAGCAGCCCAGTCAACAGGGGCGAGTATGGCTACACCTTC.

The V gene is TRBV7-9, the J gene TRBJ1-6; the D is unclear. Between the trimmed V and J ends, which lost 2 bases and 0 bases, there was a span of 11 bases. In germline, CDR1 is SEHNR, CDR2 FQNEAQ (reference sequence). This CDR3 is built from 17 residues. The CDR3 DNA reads TGTGCCAGCAGCTTAACCGGCGGGAACTCCTATAATTCACCCCTCCACTTT. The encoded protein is CASSLTGGNSYNSPLHF.

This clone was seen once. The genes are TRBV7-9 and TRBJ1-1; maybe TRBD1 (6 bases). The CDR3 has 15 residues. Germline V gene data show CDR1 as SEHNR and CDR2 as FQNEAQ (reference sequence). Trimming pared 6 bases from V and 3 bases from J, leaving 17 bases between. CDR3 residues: CASRTDRGAYTEAFF. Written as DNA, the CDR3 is TGTGCCAGCAGGACTGATCGGGGGGCTTACACTGAAGCTTTCTTT.

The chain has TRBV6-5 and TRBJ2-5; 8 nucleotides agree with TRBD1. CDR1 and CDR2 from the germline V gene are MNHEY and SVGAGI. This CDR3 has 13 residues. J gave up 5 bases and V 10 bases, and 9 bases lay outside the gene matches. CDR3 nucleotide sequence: TGTGCCATCAGATTAGACAGGGGTGAGACCCAGTACTTC. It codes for CAIRLDRGETQYF.

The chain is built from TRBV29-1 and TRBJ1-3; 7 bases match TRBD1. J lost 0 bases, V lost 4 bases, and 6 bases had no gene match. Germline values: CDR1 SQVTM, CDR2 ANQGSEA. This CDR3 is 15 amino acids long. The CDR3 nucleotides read TGCAGCGTTGCCCTGACAGGGACCTCTGGAAACACCATATATTTT. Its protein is CSVALTGTSGNTIYF.

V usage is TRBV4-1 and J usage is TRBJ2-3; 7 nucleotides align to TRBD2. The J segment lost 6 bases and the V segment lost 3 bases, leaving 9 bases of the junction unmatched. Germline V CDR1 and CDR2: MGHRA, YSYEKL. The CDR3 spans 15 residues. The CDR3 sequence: CASSQAGTTADTQYF. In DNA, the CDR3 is TGCGCCAGCAGCCAGGCAGGGACTACGGCGGATACGCAGTATTTT.

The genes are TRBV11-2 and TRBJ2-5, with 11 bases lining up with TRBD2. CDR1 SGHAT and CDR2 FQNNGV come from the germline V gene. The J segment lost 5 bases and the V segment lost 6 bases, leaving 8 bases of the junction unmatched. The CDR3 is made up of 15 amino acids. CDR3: CASRISGGAVETQYF. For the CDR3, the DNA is TGTGCCAGCAGGATTAGCGGGGGGGCGGTTGAGACCCAGTACTTC.

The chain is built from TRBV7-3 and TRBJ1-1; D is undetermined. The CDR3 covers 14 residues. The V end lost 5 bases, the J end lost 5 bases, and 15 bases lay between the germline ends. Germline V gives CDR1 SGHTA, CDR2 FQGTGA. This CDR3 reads CASSPNVGRTEAFF. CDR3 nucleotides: TGTGCCAGCAGCCCCAACGTAGGAAGGACTGAAGCTTTCTTT. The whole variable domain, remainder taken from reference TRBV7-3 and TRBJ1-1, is GAGVSQTPSNKVTEKGKYVELRCDPISGHTALYWYRQSLGQGPEFLIYFQGTGAADDSGLPNDRFFAVRPEGSVSTLKIQRTERGDSAVYLCASSPNVGRTEAFFGQGTRLTVV.

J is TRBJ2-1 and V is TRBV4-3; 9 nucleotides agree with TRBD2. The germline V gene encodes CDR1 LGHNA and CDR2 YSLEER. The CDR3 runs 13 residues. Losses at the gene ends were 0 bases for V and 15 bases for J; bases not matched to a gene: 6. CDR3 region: CASSQEWLAGSFF. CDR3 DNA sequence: TGCGCCAGCAGCCAAGAGTGGCTAGCGGGGTCGTTCTTC.

The CDR3 DNA sequence: TGTGCCAGCAACTCCTCAAGGAACACCGGGGAGCTGTTTTTT. The encoded protein is CASNSSRNTGELFF. The V and J genes are TRBV7-6 and TRBJ2-2, with D hard to call. There are 14 residues in the CDR3. Germline CDR1 and CDR2: SGHVS and FNYEAQ. The V end was cut by 7 bases, the J end by 1 base, with 10 bases between.

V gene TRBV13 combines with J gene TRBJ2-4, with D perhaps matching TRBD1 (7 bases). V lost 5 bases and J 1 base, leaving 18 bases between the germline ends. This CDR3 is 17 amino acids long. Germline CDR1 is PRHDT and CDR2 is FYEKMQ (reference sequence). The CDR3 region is CASSQGGADWAKNIQYF. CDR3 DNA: TGTGCCAGCAGCCAGGGGGGAGCGGACTGGGCCAAAAACATTCAGTACTTC.

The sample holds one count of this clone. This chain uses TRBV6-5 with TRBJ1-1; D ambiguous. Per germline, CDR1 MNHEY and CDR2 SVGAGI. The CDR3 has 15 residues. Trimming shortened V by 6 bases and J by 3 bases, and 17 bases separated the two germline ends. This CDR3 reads CASRAAGGSDTEAFF. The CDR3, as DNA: TGTGCCAGCAGAGCCGCGGGAGGTTCGGACACTGAAGCTTTCTTT.

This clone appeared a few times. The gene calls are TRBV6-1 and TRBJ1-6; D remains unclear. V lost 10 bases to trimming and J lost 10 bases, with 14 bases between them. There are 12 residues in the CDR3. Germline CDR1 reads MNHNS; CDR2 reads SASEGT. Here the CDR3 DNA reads TGTGCCATTCTGCACGGGTCCTCACCCCTCCACTTT. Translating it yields CAILHGSSPLHF.

In nucleotides, the CDR3 is TGTGCCAGCAGCGTGAGACGGCACAGCACCTTC. This encodes CASSVRRHSTF. V gene TRBV7-2 combines with J gene TRBJ1-2; D unresolved. Germline-derived CDR1 and CDR2 are SGHTA and FQGNSA. Deletions cut 5 bases from V and 13 bases from J, with 14 bases between. This CDR3 is built from 11 residues. The full variable domain, with the rest looked up from reference TRBV7-2 and TRBJ1-2, is GAGVSQSPSNKVTEKGKDVELRCDPISGHTALYWYRQSLGQGLEFLIYFQGNSAPDKSGLPSDRFSAERTGGSVSTLTIQRTQQEDSAVYLCASSVRRHSTFGSGTRLTVV.

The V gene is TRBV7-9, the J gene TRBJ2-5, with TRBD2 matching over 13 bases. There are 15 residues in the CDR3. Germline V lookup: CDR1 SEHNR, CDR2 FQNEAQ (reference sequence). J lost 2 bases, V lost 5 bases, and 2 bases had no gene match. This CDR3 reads CASSTGLAGQETQYF. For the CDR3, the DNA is TGTGCCAGCAGCACGGGACTAGCGGGGCAAGAGACCCAGTACTTC.

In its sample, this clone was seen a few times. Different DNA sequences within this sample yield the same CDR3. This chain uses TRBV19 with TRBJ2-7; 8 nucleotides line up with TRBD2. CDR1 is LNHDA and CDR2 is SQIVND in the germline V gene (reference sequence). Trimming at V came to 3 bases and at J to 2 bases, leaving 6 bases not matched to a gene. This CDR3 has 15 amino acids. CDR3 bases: TGTGCCAGTAGTATCGGTCCAGCGGGAGCCTACGAGCAGTACTTC. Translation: CASSIGPAGAYEQYF.